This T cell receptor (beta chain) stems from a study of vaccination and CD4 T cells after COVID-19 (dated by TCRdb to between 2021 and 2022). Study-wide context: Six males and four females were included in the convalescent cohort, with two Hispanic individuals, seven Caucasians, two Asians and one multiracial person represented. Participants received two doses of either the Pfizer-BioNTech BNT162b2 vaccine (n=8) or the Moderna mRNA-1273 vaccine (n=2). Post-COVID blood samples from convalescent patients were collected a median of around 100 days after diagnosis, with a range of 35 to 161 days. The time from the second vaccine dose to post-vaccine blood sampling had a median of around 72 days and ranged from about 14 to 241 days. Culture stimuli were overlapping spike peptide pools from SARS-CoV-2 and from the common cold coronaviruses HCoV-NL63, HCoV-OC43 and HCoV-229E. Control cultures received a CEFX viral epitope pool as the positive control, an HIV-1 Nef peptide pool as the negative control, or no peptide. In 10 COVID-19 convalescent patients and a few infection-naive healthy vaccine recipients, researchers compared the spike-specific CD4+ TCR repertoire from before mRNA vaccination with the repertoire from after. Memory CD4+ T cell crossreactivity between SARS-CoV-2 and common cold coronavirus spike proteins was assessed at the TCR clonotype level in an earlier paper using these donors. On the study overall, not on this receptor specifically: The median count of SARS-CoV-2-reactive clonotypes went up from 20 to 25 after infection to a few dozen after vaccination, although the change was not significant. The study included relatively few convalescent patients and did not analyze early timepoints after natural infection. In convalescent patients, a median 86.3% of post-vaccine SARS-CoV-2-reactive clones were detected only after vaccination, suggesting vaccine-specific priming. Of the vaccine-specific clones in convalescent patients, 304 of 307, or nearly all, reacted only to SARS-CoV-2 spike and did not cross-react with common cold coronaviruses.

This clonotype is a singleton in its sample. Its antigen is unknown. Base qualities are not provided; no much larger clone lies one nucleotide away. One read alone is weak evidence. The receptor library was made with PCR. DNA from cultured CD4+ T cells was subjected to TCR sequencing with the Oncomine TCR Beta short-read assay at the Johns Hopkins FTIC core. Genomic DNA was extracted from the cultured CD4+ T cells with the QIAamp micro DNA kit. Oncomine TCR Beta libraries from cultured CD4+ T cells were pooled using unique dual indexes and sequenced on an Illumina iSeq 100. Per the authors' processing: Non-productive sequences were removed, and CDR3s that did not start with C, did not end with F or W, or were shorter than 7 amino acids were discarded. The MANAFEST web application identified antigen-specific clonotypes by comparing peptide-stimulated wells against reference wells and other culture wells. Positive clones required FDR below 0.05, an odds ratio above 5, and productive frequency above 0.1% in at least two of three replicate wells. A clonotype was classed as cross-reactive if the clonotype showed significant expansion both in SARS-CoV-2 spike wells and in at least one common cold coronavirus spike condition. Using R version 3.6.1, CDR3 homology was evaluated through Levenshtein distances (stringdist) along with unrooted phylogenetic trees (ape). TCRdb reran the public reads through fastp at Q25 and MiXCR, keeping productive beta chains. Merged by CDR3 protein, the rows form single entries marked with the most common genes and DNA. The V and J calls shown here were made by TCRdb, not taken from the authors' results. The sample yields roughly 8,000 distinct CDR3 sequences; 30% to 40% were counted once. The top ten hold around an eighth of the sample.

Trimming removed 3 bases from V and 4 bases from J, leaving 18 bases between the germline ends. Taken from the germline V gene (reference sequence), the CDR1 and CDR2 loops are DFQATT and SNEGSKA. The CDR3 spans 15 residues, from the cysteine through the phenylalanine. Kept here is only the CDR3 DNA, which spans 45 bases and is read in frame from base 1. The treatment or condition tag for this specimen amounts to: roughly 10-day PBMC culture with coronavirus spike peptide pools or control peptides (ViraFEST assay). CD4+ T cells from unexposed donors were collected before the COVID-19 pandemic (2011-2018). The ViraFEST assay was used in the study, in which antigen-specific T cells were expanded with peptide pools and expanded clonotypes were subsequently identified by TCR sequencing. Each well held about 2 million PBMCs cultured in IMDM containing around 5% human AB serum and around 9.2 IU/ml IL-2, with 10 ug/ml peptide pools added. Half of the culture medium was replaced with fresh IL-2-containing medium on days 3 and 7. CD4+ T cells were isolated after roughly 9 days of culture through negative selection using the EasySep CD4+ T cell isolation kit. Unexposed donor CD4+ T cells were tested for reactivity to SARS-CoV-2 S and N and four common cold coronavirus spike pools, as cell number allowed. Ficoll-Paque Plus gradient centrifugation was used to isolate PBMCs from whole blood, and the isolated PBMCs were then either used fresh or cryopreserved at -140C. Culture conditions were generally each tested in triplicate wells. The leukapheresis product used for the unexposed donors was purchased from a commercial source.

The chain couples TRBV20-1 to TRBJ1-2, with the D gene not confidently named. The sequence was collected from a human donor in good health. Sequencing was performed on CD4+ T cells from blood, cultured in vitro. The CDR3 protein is CSARQPSRVSYGYTF. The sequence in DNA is TGCAGTGCTAGGCAACCAAGTCGGGTATCCTATGGCTACACCTTC.